One and the same sample provided the 15 T cell receptor beta chains below, sequenced in a study of molecular identifiers for immune sequencing clone quantification. Each CDR3 protein is one row after TCRdb ran MiXCR on the PCR reads. The data hold approximately 590,000 distinct CDR3 sequences, with over 25% observed a single time. Sequencing input: naive CD8+ T cells from blood, with Jurkat cell RNA spiked in. The subset was: FACS-sorted CD8+CD4-CCR7+CD45RA+ naive T cells. These receptor sequences come from a human donor in good health. Some libraries in this study had Jurkat cell RNA spiked in.

The gene calls are TRBV27 and TRBJ1-2; TRBD1 might be the D (6 bases). This CDR3 comprises 16 residues. V gave up 4 bases and J gave up 1 base, with 16 bases separating them. Looked up from germline, CDR1 is MNHEY and CDR2 is SMNVEV (reference sequence). The chain's CDR3 is CASSSNRDIVNYGYTF. CDR3 bases: TGTGCCAGCAGTTCGAACCGGGACATCGTTAACTATGGCTACACCTTC.

This clonotype has just a few counts. The chain is built from TRBV4-2 and TRBJ2-7; 9 bases map to TRBD1. The J segment lost 3 bases and the V segment lost 0 bases, leaving 3 bases of the junction unmatched. This CDR3 is built from 15 residues. Germline V gene lookup returns CDR1 LGHNA and CDR2 YNFKEQ. The CDR3 loop reads CASSQETGGFYEQYF. As DNA, the CDR3 is TGTGCCAGCAGCCAAGAAACAGGGGGCTTCTACGAGCAGTACTTC.

The genes are TRBV27 and TRBJ2-2; no clear D. The CDR3 covers 14 residues. V lost 5 bases to trimming and J lost 8 bases, with 15 bases between them. Germline-derived CDR1 and CDR2 are MNHEY and SMNVEV (reference sequence). The chain's CDR3 is CASSLWGSIGELFF. CDR3 nucleotides: TGTGCCAGCAGTCTATGGGGAAGTATAGGGGAGCTGTTTTTT.

This clonotype was seen ten or more times. The CDR3 reads CASSYSLDGRKDTQYF. The DNA of the CDR3 is TGTGCCAGCAGTTACTCACTCGATGGGCGAAAGGATACGCAGTATTTT. The chain links TRBV6-6 to TRBJ2-3; D is unclear. V lost 0 bases to trimming and J lost 6 bases, with 16 bases between them. The CDR3 extends over 16 amino acids. In germline, CDR1 is MNHNY, CDR2 SVGAGI (reference sequence).

In its sample, this clonotype was seen many times. The chain links TRBV20-1 to TRBJ1-4; D is uncertain. Trimming pared 0 bases from V and 5 bases from J, leaving 10 bases between. Germline CDR1 is DFQATT and CDR2 is SNEGSKA (reference sequence). There are 14 residues in the CDR3. CDR3 loop: CSARDRAINEKLFF. For the CDR3, the DNA is TGCAGTGCTAGAGATCGGGCTATCAATGAAAAACTGTTTTTT.

This clonotype was counted at least ten times. CDR3 region: CASAPDTGGHNEQFF. As DNA, the CDR3 is TGCGCCAGCGCACCAGATACAGGGGGACACAATGAGCAGTTCTTC. The gene calls are TRBV4-1 and TRBJ2-1; 8 positions match TRBD1. The CDR3 runs 15 residues. Unmatched junction bases numbered 11, after V lost 8 bases and J lost 5 bases. From germline, CDR1 is MGHRA and CDR2 YSYEKL.

The sample holds a few counts of this clonotype. This chain links TRBV30 with TRBJ2-7; no reliable D call. The V and J ends lost 2 bases and 5 bases respectively, with 13 bases between them. Germline V gene sequence: CDR1 GTSNPN, CDR2 SVGIG (reference sequence). The CDR3 runs to 13 residues. The chain's CDR3 is CAWSNDNLDEQYF. As DNA, the CDR3 is TGTGCCTGGAGTAACGACAATCTAGACGAGCAGTACTTC.

Note on this clonotype: The junction shows a germline mismatch at one end, possibly a read error. V usage is TRBV7-9 and J usage is TRBJ1-1, with D hard to call. Germline lookup yields CDR1 SEHNR and CDR2 FQNEAQ (reference sequence). The CDR3 sequence is 13 residues long. The CDR3 is CARSRVFATAAFF. Written as DNA, the CDR3 is TGTGCCCGCAGCCGCGTCTTTGCCACTGCAGCTTTCTTT.

CDR3 nucleotides: TGTGCCAGCAGCTTATTTGCTGGCAGTAGCAATCAGCCCCAGCATTTT. As protein: CASSLFAGSSNQPQHF. This chain links TRBV7-8 with TRBJ1-5; D not resolved. The V gene lost 2 bases and the J gene lost 0 bases, with 11 bases spanning the gap. There are 16 residues in the CDR3. Germline CDR1 reads SGHVS; CDR2 reads FQNEAQ.

This clonotype was recorded a few times. Here the CDR3 DNA reads TGTGCCAGCAGTTCAGGGCGCTCAGGAGAGCAGTACTTC. Its translation: CASSSGRSGEQYF. J is TRBJ2-7 and V is TRBV27; D is possibly TRBD1 (5 bases). Germline assignment: CDR1 MNHEY and CDR2 SMNVEV (reference sequence). The CDR3 covers 13 residues. The V end lost 4 bases, the J end lost 7 bases, and 14 bases lay between the germline ends.

The sample holds a few counts of this clonotype. The genes are TRBV19 and TRBJ2-7; D unclear. The CDR3 contains 13 residues. Looked up from germline, CDR1 is LNHDA and CDR2 is SQIVND (reference sequence). V dropped 6 bases and J dropped 3 bases, with 12 bases sitting between them. The CDR3 protein is CASSESTSYEQYF. CDR3 sequence (DNA): TGTGCCAGTAGCGAAAGTACCAGCTACGAGCAGTACTTC.

V is TRBV29-1 and J is TRBJ1-2; perhaps TRBD1 as D (6 bases). There are 13 residues in the CDR3. V was trimmed by 4 bases and J by 5 bases, leaving 14 bases between them. Looked up from germline, CDR1 is SQVTM and CDR2 is ANQGSEA. CDR3 in DNA: TGCAGCGTTGGGCGACAGGACCCGTATGGCTACACCTTC. Protein product: CSVGRQDPYGYTF.

This clonotype has just a few counts. The chain links TRBV15 to TRBJ2-1; possible D gene TRBD2, 6 bases. The germline V gene encodes CDR1 LNHNV and CDR2 YYDKDF (reference sequence). The CDR3 loop spans 12 amino acids. The ends were cut back, 11 bases at V and 3 bases at J, with 11 bases in the middle. CDR3 sequence (DNA): TGTGCCGCGGGACTTGACTACAATGAGCAGTTCTTC. Translating it yields CAAGLDYNEQFF.

V and J are TRBV20-1 and TRBJ1-2, with a tentative D call TRBD1 (6 bases). The germline CDR1 and CDR2 sequences are DFQATT and SNEGSKA (reference sequence). V shed 0 bases and J shed 1 base, with 15 bases lying between them. The CDR3 is 16 amino acids. The CDR3 loop is CSARDWGQEINYGYTF. As DNA, the CDR3 is TGCAGTGCTAGAGATTGGGGGCAGGAGATTAACTATGGCTACACCTTC.

This chain joins TRBV6-4 and TRBJ2-7; 16 bases are shared with TRBD2. The V and J ends lost 4 bases and 6 bases, in that order; junction bases with no gene match: 9. CDR3 length: 17 residues. The germline gives CDR1 MRHNA, CDR2 SNTAGT. The CDR3 region is CASSAPGLAGGPGEQYF. The CDR3 region has the DNA TGTGCCAGCAGTGCTCCGGGACTAGCGGGAGGGCCGGGCGAGCAGTACTTC.